The rows below give T cell receptor beta chains drawn from one sample of a study of control samples from healthy donors and cancer patients. TCRdb keeps only in-frame clones here, not all; method: immunoSEQ multiplex PCR. Of some 120,000 clones in the sample, more than 75% are singletons; the top ten hold 2.9%. The sample was blood. These receptors all come from a man between 60 and 70 years old in good health. CDR3s include the opening cysteine and the closing phenylalanine or tryptophan. Fields, in order: V gene, CDR3 length, D gene, J gene, clone size, CDR3 DNA, CDR3 protein. The D gene is left open where the match is weak. The listing skips clone size in some rows; elsewhere it reads once, few, many or a size class.

v_call: TRBV6-6
cdr3_length: 15
d_call: NA
j_call: TRBJ1-2
clone_size: NA
cdr3_nt: TGTGCCACCTATGCTCCGGAAACCAGCGGCTATGGCTACACCTTC
cdr3_aa: CATYAPETSGYGYTF

v_call: TRBV19
cdr3_length: 18
d_call: NA
j_call: TRBJ2-6
clone_size: few
cdr3_nt: TGTGCCAGTAGTCCCCGAGGTCTAGGGCAGCCTGGGGCCAACGTCCTGACTTTC
cdr3_aa: CASSPRGLGQPGANVLTF

v_call: TRBV9
cdr3_length: 16
d_call: TRBD2
j_call: TRBJ2-3
clone_size: NA
cdr3_nt: TGTGCCAGCAGTGTTAGCGGGGGGGCCGCCGCAGATACGCAGTATTTT
cdr3_aa: CASSVSGGAAADTQYF

v_call: TRBV6-5
cdr3_length: 15
d_call: NA
j_call: TRBJ2-6
clone_size: NA
cdr3_nt: TGTGCCAGCAGTTATGACCGGCGCCGGGCCAACGTCCTGACTTTC
cdr3_aa: CASSYDRRRANVLTF

v_call: TRBV7-8
cdr3_length: 14
d_call: NA
j_call: TRBJ1-4
clone_size: NA
cdr3_nt: TGTGCCAGCAGCTTAGGAGGCAGAAATGAAAAACTGTTTTTT
cdr3_aa: CASSLGGRNEKLFF

v_call: TRBV7-2
cdr3_length: 16
d_call: TRBD1
j_call: TRBJ1-1
clone_size: NA
cdr3_nt: TGTGCCAGCAGCTTCTCCGGGACAGGGGTGAACACTGAAGCTTTCTTT
cdr3_aa: CASSFSGTGVNTEAFF

v_call: TRBV6-2/TRBV6-3
cdr3_length: 15
d_call: TRBD1
j_call: TRBJ2-7
clone_size: NA
cdr3_nt: TGTGCCAGCAGTTACGCCCGGGACAGGGAGTACGAGCAGTACTTC
cdr3_aa: CASSYARDREYEQYF

v_call: TRBV18
cdr3_length: 14
d_call: NA
j_call: TRBJ1-1
clone_size: NA
cdr3_nt: TGTGCCAGCTCGACCGGGGGTGCGGCCACTGAAGCTTTCTTT
cdr3_aa: CASSTGGAATEAFF

v_call: TRBV28
cdr3_length: 13
d_call: NA
j_call: TRBJ1-3
clone_size: NA
cdr3_nt: TGTGCCAGCGAAGTACACTCTGGAAACACCATATATTTT
cdr3_aa: CASEVHSGNTIYF

v_call: TRBV4-2
cdr3_length: 16
d_call: NA
j_call: TRBJ1-3
clone_size: NA
cdr3_nt: TGTGCCAGCAGGCAAGACGGGACTACTTCTGGAAACACCATATATTTT
cdr3_aa: CASRQDGTTSGNTIYF

v_call: TRBV5-1
cdr3_length: 16
d_call: TRBD2
j_call: TRBJ2-4
clone_size: NA
cdr3_nt: TGCGCCAGCAGCCCAAGACTAGCGGGGGGCGGAAACATTCAGTACTTC
cdr3_aa: CASSPRLAGGGNIQYF

v_call: TRBV24-1
cdr3_length: 17
d_call: TRBD1
j_call: TRBJ2-1
clone_size: NA
cdr3_nt: TGTGCCACCAGTGATACGGTTGGACAGGGTACCTCCAATGAGCAGTTCTTC
cdr3_aa: CATSDTVGQGTSNEQFF

v_call: TRBV27
cdr3_length: 16
d_call: TRBD2
j_call: TRBJ2-3
clone_size: NA
cdr3_nt: TGTGCCAGCAGTTCCCGGACTAGCGGGGCTGTAGATACGCAGTATTTT
cdr3_aa: CASSSRTSGAVDTQYF

v_call: TRBV24-1
cdr3_length: 11
d_call: NA
j_call: TRBJ2-3
clone_size: NA
cdr3_nt: TGTGCCACCAGTGGTTACGATACGCAGTATTTT
cdr3_aa: CATSGYDTQYF

v_call: TRBV7-2
cdr3_length: 14
d_call: NA
j_call: TRBJ1-1
clone_size: NA
cdr3_nt: TGTGCCAGCAGCTTCCCAACAGCAAACACTGAAGCTTTCTTT
cdr3_aa: CASSFPTANTEAFF

v_call: TRBV19
cdr3_length: 12
d_call: NA
j_call: TRBJ1-5
clone_size: NA
cdr3_nt: TGTGCCAGTAAGGGGGGGGGCCAGCCCCAGCATTTT
cdr3_aa: CASKGGGQPQHF